This T cell receptor beta chain was found in a study of control samples from healthy donors and cancer patients. Remarks on this clone: Other DNA sequences of this sample code for an identical CDR3.

Generated by immunoSEQ multiplex PCR, the TCRdb table keeps only in-frame clones and is missing some. Of around 170,000 clones listed, 90% are singletons. The CDR3 is made up of 13 amino acids. Germline V lookup: CDR1 GTSNPN, CDR2 SVGIG (reference sequence). The V end was cut by 0 bases, the J end by 2 bases, with 8 bases between. Sequencing used blood. J is TRBJ2-7 and V is TRBV30; no firm D call. The TCR originated in a woman between 50 and 59 years old in good health. The CDR3 nucleotides read TGTGCCTGGAGTGTTGGTGGACCCTACGAGCAGTACTTC. Its translation: CAWSVGGPYEQYF.